This TCR beta chain was obtained from a study of a mutant IDH1 vaccine in newly diagnosed glioma. Study-wide background: Across weeks 1, 3, 5, 7, 11, 15, 19 and 23, patients received a vaccination each time, eight in all.

Repertoires were generated with immunoSEQ multiplex PCR, while TCRdb's copy carries only in-frame clones and drops some. The table has about 82,000 clones, roughly 85% seen once. Study-level results: Top-clonotype changes in peripheral T cells seemed unrelated to pseudoprogression.

V lost 10 bases to trimming and J lost 0 bases, with 13 bases between them. The germline V gene encodes CDR1 ENHRY and CDR2 SYGVKD. There are 14 residues in the CDR3. For this clone: Its antigen is unknown.

The sample's time point: week 23, last vaccination. The content of each vaccine dose was 300 ug of mutant IDH1 20-mer peptide, and topical imiquimod accompanied it. This TCR was recovered from a man between 25 and 39 years old with glioma. Some clones in this sample may be carry-over from other donors' samples. This specimen consisted of PBMCs, obtained from a glioma patient whose treatment included an IDH1 peptide vaccine. The chain joins TRBV10-3 to TRBJ2-4; a possible D gene is TRBD1 (6 bases). The CDR3 nucleotides read TGTGCCACCGCAGGGGATTTAGCCAAAAACATTCAGTACTTC. Its translation is CATAGDLAKNIQYF.